This T cell receptor beta chain is drawn from a study of T cells in Graves' hyperthyroidism and ophthalmopathy. Study-wide results and limits: The model forecast ophthalmopathy, anticipating it by a median around 6.5 months before onset. A 13 V-J signature model discriminated ophthalmopathy versus stable hyperthyroidism.

Patients counted as stable if ophthalmopathy did not develop within 18 months. The CDR3 has 15 amino acids. The germline V gene has CDR1 MNHEY and CDR2 SVGAGI. With 4 bases removed from V and 11 bases from J, the gap between germline ends came to 21 bases. This clonotype has ten or more counts. The antigen is not known. From RNA transcripts, TCR beta CDR3 regions were amplified. Initially, a first-round RT-PCR of the TCR CDR3 employed the HTBI primer set. MiXCR, applied by TCRdb to the multiplex PCR reads, yields one record per CDR3 protein. The sample has about 350,000 distinct CDR3 sequences; about 19% are singletons.

The TCR comes from a woman aged 18-35 years with Graves' hyperthyroidism. The source material was blood. This chain joins TRBV6-5 and TRBJ1-5; D is unclear. The DNA for the CDR3 is TGTGCCAGCAGTTCCGACACCCATGATTCCCCAGCCCAGCATTTT. Translated: CASSSDTHDSPAQHF.